Below, 15 T cell receptor beta chains from the same sample are listed, as sequenced in a study of T cells in Graves' hyperthyroidism and ophthalmopathy. The investigators amplified TCR beta CDR3 regions from RNA transcripts. First-round RT-PCR targeting the TCR CDR3 was performed with the HTBI primer set. From the multiplex PCR reads, TCRdb called clonotypes with MiXCR, one entry per CDR3 protein. The sample records about 460,000 distinct CDR3 sequences, about 22% being singletons. The sample taken for sequencing was blood. Receptor source: a woman in her seventies with Graves' ophthalmopathy.

In this sample, this clonotype turned up many times. This chain uses TRBV10-2 with TRBJ2-5, with 10 bases identical to TRBD1. The CDR3 consists of 15 residues. Germline lookup yields CDR1 WSHSY and CDR2 SAAADI. J lost 5 bases, V lost 3 bases, and 6 bases had no gene match. The CDR3, as DNA: TGCGCCAGCAGTGAACCAGACAGGGGGCGCGAGACCCAGTACTTC. This encodes CASSEPDRGRETQYF.

The rearrangement links TRBV7-2 to TRBJ1-1, with a weak D call TRBD1 (5 bases). The CDR3 has 14 residues. CDR1 and CDR2 from the germline V gene are SGHTA and FQGNSA. The V and J ends lost 7 bases and 3 bases respectively, with 15 bases between them. CDR3 nucleotide sequence: TGTGCCAGCACCGTCGACAGATGGGACACTGAAGCTTTCTTT. Translated, it gives CASTVDRWDTEAFF.

This clonotype was counted a few times. V is TRBV11-2 and J is TRBJ2-2; unclear D gene. Trimming pared 3 bases from V and 5 bases from J, leaving 13 bases between. In germline, CDR1 is SGHAT, CDR2 FQNNGV. This CDR3 is built from 15 residues. Here the CDR3 reads CASSFWWRPTGELFF. The CDR3 DNA is TGTGCCAGCAGCTTTTGGTGGCGGCCAACCGGGGAGCTGTTTTTT.

CDR3: CASSTRDRGQNQPQHF. In DNA form, the CDR3 reads TGTGCCAGTAGTACCCGGGACAGGGGCCAAAATCAGCCCCAGCATTTT. The genes are TRBV19 and TRBJ1-5; 10 bases fit TRBD1. J was trimmed by 4 bases and V by 4 bases; bases with no gene match: 7. Germline CDR1 and CDR2: LNHDA and SQIVND (reference sequence). The CDR3 length is 16 residues. Combining the CDR3 with reference TRBV19 and TRBJ1-5 gives the whole variable domain DGGITQSPKYLFRKEGQNVTLSCEQNLNHDAMYWYRQDPGQGLRLIYYSQIVNDFQKGDIAEGYSVSREKKESFPLTVTSAQKNPTAFYLCASSTRDRGQNQPQHFGDGTRLSIL.

This clonotype was counted many times. This chain links TRBV5-4 with TRBJ2-3; D remains ambiguous. The CDR3 consists of 13 residues. V was cut by 3 bases and J by 5 bases, with 10 bases left in between. Per the germline V gene, CDR1 is SGHNT and CDR2 is YYREEE (reference sequence). The CDR3 region has the DNA TGTGCCAGCAGCTGGTCCCCGGGAGATACGCAGTATTTT. The encoded protein is CASSWSPGDTQYF.

A few counts support this clonotype. This could be a read error, since a much larger clone is one nucleotide away. This chain links TRBV2 with TRBJ2-2, with 12 bases matching TRBD2. The trim removed 6 bases at V and 6 bases at J, leaving 5 bases unmatched. Germline V CDR1 and CDR2: SNHLY, FYNNEI. The CDR3 runs 15 residues. The DNA of the CDR3 is TGTGCCAGCAGAGCGACTAGCGGGAGTTCCGGGGAGCTGTTTTTT. Protein sequence: CASRATSGSSGELFF. The variable domain in full, completed from reference TRBV2 and TRBJ2-2, reads EPEVTQTPSHQVTQMGQEVILRCVPISNHLYFYWYRQILGQKVEFLVSFYNNEISEKSEIFDDQFSVERPDGSNFTLKIRSTKLEDSAMYFCASRATSGSSGELFFGEGSRLTVL.

In its sample, this clonotype was seen a few times. The chain joins TRBV15 to TRBJ2-7; 8 bases are a match to TRBD2. This CDR3 is built from 15 residues. V trimming: 0 bases; J trimming: 5 bases; junction bases outside the gene matches: 6. CDR1 is LNHNV, CDR2 YYDKDF, per germline (reference sequence). CDR3 in amino acids: CATSRDLGLVNEQYF. CDR3 in DNA: TGTGCCACCAGCAGAGATTTGGGACTAGTCAACGAGCAGTACTTC.

This clonotype was detected many times. This sequence joins TRBV3-1 and TRBJ2-7, with TRBD2 matching 8 bases. The germline V gene encodes CDR1 LGHDT and CDR2 YNNKEL (reference sequence). The junction had 9 bases not matched to a gene; V was cut back by 0 bases and J by 8 bases. The CDR3 sequence is 15 residues long. CDR3 in DNA: TGTGCCAGCAGCCAAGATCTCGCGGGAGGCCCAAAGCAGTACTTC. Protein: CASSQDLAGGPKQYF.

Only a few counts were recorded for this clonotype. The chain has TRBV6-1 and TRBJ2-7, with TRBD1 matching over 7 bases. CDR1 is MNHNS and CDR2 is SASEGT in the germline V gene. Trimming took 6 bases from V and 3 from J; bases not matched to a gene: 14. The CDR3 loop spans 16 amino acids. The CDR3 bases are TGTGCCAGCAGGGAAAGGGACAGCCGTGATCTCTACGAGCAGTACTTC. It encodes CASRERDSRDLYEQYF.

This clonotype has at least ten counts. The J gene is TRBJ1-1, the V gene TRBV3-1; D is perhaps TRBD1 (5 bases). Trimming cost V 5 bases and J 6 bases, with 13 bases left between them. This CDR3 comprises 13 residues. CDR1 is LGHDT, CDR2 YNNKEL, per germline (reference sequence). This CDR3 reads CASSAGGVAEAFF. The DNA for the CDR3 is TGTGCCAGCAGCGCCGGGGGAGTCGCTGAAGCTTTCTTT. The full variable domain, with the rest looked up from reference TRBV3-1 and TRBJ1-1, is DTAVSQTPKYLVTQMGNDKSIKCEQNLGHDTMYWYKQDSKKFLKIMFSYNNKELIINETVPNRFSPKSPDKAHLNLHINSLELGDSAVYFCASSAGGVAEAFFGQGTRLTVV.

This clonotype was counted between two and nine times. The chain joins TRBV7-3 to TRBJ2-3; 9 bases align to TRBD2. The V gene's germline CDR1 is SGHTA and CDR2 FQGTGA. The CDR3 loop spans 19 amino acids. V shed 5 bases and J 6 bases; nucleotides not matched to a gene: 21. The CDR3 region is CASSPLTHRPSGRWDTQYF. The DNA of the CDR3 is TGTGCCAGCAGCCCCTTAACCCACCGCCCGAGCGGGAGGTGGGATACGCAGTATTTT.

This clonotype was seen ten or more times. The chain has TRBV28 and TRBJ2-3; perhaps TRBD2 as D (6 bases). Germline CDR1 is MDHEN and CDR2 is SYDVKM. V lost 3 bases and J 6 bases, leaving 16 bases between the germline ends. The CDR3 consists of 15 residues. In DNA, the CDR3 is TGTGCCAGCAGTTTCGCGGACTACGACTCGGATACGCAGTATTTT. Translating it yields CASSFADYDSDTQYF. Based on the CDR3 plus reference TRBV28 and TRBJ2-3, the full variable domain is DVKVTQSSRYLVKRTGEKVFLECVQDMDHENMFWYRQDPGLGLRLIYFSYDVKMKEKGDIPEGYSVSREKKERFSLILESASTNQTSMYLCASSFADYDSDTQYFGPGTRLTVL.

The chain recombines TRBV10-3 with TRBJ1-6, with 9 nucleotides matching TRBD1. J gave up 5 bases and V 8 bases, and 4 bases lay outside the gene matches. CDR3 length: 14 residues. Germline CDR1 ENHRY, CDR2 SYGVKD. CDR3: CAIGQGRNNSPLHF. The CDR3 coding sequence is TGTGCCATCGGACAGGGGAGGAATAATTCACCCCTCCACTTT.

There are a few counts of this clonotype. Relative to the germline gene, one junction end is altered; a read error may explain this. V gene TRBV3-1 combines with J gene TRBJ1-5; D is uncertain. Per the germline V gene, CDR1 is LGHDT and CDR2 is YNNKEL (reference sequence). The CDR3 runs 13 residues. The CDR3 here is CASSQERKQPQHF. CDR3 coding DNA: TGTGCCAGCAGCCAAGAACGCAAACAGCCCCAGCATTTT.

In this sample, this clonotype turned up a few times. CDR3 DNA: TGTGCCAGCAGCTCCTTCGGGGGGCGAGGGGATACGCAGTATTTT. This translates into CASSSFGGRGDTQYF. The gene calls are TRBV11-3 and TRBJ2-3, with a tentative D call TRBD2 (7 bases). Germline values: CDR1 SGHNT, CDR2 YENEEA. The V gene lost 4 bases and the J gene lost 6 bases, with 17 bases spanning the gap. This CDR3 is 15 amino acids long.